This T cell receptor (beta chain) originates from a study of blood T cell repertoires in COVID-19. As originally analysed: How many nucleated cells were present was estimated from reference gene primer amplification. Data came from immunoSEQ multiplex PCR; TCRdb stores just in-frame clones and leaves some out. Clone size and V and J calls were adopted from that table, with D and trimming inferred from the DNA. The table shows about 240,000 clones, with around 87% occurring only once. CDR1 is LGHDT and CDR2 is YNNKEL in the germline V gene (reference sequence). The CDR3 has 12 amino acids. V was shortened by 5 bases and J by 7 bases, with 11 bases between the two germline ends.

The receptor's source is a woman between 65 and 79 years old with active or convalescent COVID-19. Sequenced: peripheral blood. The chain uses TRBV3-1 (or the pseudogene TRBV3-2) and TRBJ1-1; D is perhaps TRBD1 (6 bases). The CDR3 spells CASSSGTLEAFF. CDR3 in DNA: TGTGCCAGCAGCTCCGGGACACTTGAAGCTTTCTTT.